These 30 T cell receptor beta chains came from one sample sequenced in a study of cytomegalovirus exposure and HLA in healthy donors (dated by TCRdb to the late 2010s). Preparation of the library involved the immunoSEQ multiplex PCR assay. The multiplex PCR relied on a mix of 60 forward primers for TCR Vbeta segments and 13 reverse primers for TCR Jbeta segments. Held by TCRdb, this immuneACCESS table contains in-frame sequences only and omits some clones. Under half of the omission traces to an unresolved V gene where checked; the cause of the rest is unknown. For this sample the table gives 150,000 to 200,000 clones, of which around 75% were detected only once. More than 4% of the sample goes to the ten largest clones. Material for sequencing was PBMCs. Every receptor here comes from a male donor in good health and CMV-seronegative.

This chain joins TRBV2 and TRBJ2-1, with 8 bases identical to TRBD1. J lost 6 bases, V lost 8 bases, and 6 bases had no gene match. CDR3 length equals 13 residues. The V gene's germline CDR1 is SNHLY and CDR2 FYNNEI. This CDR3 is CASQRQGINEQFF. The CDR3 nucleotides read TGTGCCAGCCAAAGACAGGGGATCAATGAGCAGTTCTTC.

The J gene is TRBJ1-2, the V gene TRBV6-5, with D tentatively TRBD1 (5 bases). V lost 6 bases, J lost 8 bases, and 13 bases lay in between. This CDR3 region has 12 residues. Germline assignment: CDR1 MNHEY and CDR2 SVGAGI. CDR3 sequence (DNA): TGTGCCAGCAGCACCTGGGGCGGCGGCTACACCTTC. It specifies CASSTWGGGYTF.

This clone has a single count. The chain carries TRBV5-1 and TRBJ2-1; 11 bases are a match to TRBD2. This CDR3 has 15 amino acids. The trim removed 0 bases at V and 6 bases at J, leaving 2 bases unmatched. Germline values: CDR1 SGHRS, CDR2 YFSETQ. CDR3 protein: CASSLEGTSGNEQFF. In DNA, the CDR3 is TGCGCCAGCAGCTTGGAGGGGACTAGCGGCAATGAGCAGTTCTTC.

This clone was observed a handful of times. This sequence joins TRBV7-3 and TRBJ2-7; 10 bases are a match to TRBD1. From germline, CDR1 is SGHTA and CDR2 FQGTGA. V gave up 5 bases and J gave up 3 bases; unmatched junction bases: 7. This CDR3 region has 15 residues. CDR3 loop: CASSVGTGEGYEQYF. The CDR3 DNA reads as TGTGCCAGCAGCGTTGGGACAGGGGAAGGCTACGAGCAGTACTTC. The full variable domain, its missing parts supplied by reference TRBV7-3 and TRBJ2-7, is GAGVSQTPSNKVTEKGKYVELRCDPISGHTALYWYRQSLGQGPEFLIYFQGTGAADDSGLPNDRFFAVRPEGSVSTLKIQRTERGDSAVYLCASSVGTGEGYEQYFGPGTRLTVT.

Worth noting for this clone: The sample contains more than one DNA sequence encoding this CDR3. The chain combines TRBV18 with TRBJ2-3; D uncertain. Trimming stripped 3 bases from V and 0 bases from J, with 7 bases between. The CDR3 length is 14 residues. Germline V lookup: CDR1 KGHSH, CDR2 LQKENI. The CDR3 coding sequence is TGTGCCAGCTCACCCGTATCCAGCACAGATACGCAGTATTTT. Residues: CASSPVSSTDTQYF.

This chain uses TRBV6-6 with TRBJ1-4; a possible D gene is TRBD1 (5 bases). The CDR3 spans 12 residues. The V end was cut by 4 bases, the J end by 7 bases, with 7 bases between. Germline V gene sequence: CDR1 MNHNY, CDR2 SVGAGI (reference sequence). The CDR3 DNA follows: TGTGCCAGCAGTTTTCAGGGTGAAAAACTGTTTTTT. This sequence encodes CASSFQGEKLFF.

The chain combines TRBV9 with TRBJ1-2, with D maybe TRBD1 (5 bases). The ends were cut back, 3 bases at V and 8 bases at J, with 17 bases in the middle. This CDR3 comprises 14 residues. The germline gives CDR1 SGDLS, CDR2 YYNGEE. CDR3 DNA: TGTGCCAGCAGCGCATGGGACGGAGGGCACGGCTACACCTTC. It translates to CASSAWDGGHGYTF. Using reference TRBV9 and TRBJ1-2 for the parts outside the CDR3, the full variable domain is DSGVTQTPKHLITATGQRVTLRCSPRSGDLSVYWYQQSLDQGLQFLIQYYNGEERAKGNILERFSAQQFPDLHSELNLSSLELGDSALYFCASSAWDGGHGYTFGSGTRLTVV.

This clone was seen a handful of times. The chain links TRBV6-4 to TRBJ2-7, with a possible D match to TRBD1 (5 bases). CDR3 length equals 13 residues. Germline V gene lookup returns CDR1 MRHNA and CDR2 SNTAGT. Trimming cost V 4 bases and J 4 bases, with 11 bases left between them. CDR3 residues: CASSVRDRYEQYF. As DNA, the CDR3 is TGTGCCAGCAGTGTACGCGACAGATACGAGCAGTACTTC.

The rearrangement links TRBV27 to TRBJ2-5; the D gene is possibly TRBD2 (6 bases). The tail of the sequence fits TRBJ2-7 better, so the J call may be wrong. CDR1 is MNHEY, CDR2 SMNVEV, per germline (reference sequence). CDR3 length equals 15 residues. The CDR3 DNA reads TGTGCCAGCAGTTTAAAGTGGGAGGCCTTCTACGAGCAGTACTTC. It is translated as CASSLKWEAFYEQYF.

The rearrangement links TRBV6-1 to TRBJ1-1; D ambiguous. CDR1 MNHNS and CDR2 SASEGT come from the germline V gene. The V and J ends lost 11 bases and 0 bases respectively, with 16 bases between them. This CDR3 is 14 amino acids long. In DNA, the CDR3 is TGTGCCGCTAGGGAGGGCGGCATGAACACTGAAGCTTTCTTT. Encoded protein: CAAREGGMNTEAFF.

The chain employs TRBV7-9 and TRBJ2-4; D might be TRBD1 (8 bases). Germline CDR1 and CDR2: SEHNR and FQNEAQ (reference sequence). The ends were cut back, 3 bases at V and 0 bases at J, with 15 bases in the middle. CDR3 length: 17 residues. The CDR3 nucleotides read TGTGCCAGCAGCTTTGGACAGGGAGGGATAGCCAAAAACATTCAGTACTTC. Its protein product is CASSFGQGGIAKNIQYF.

The chain couples TRBV4-3 to TRBJ2-7; 8 bases map to TRBD1. This CDR3 spans 15 amino acids. CDR1 LGHNA and CDR2 YSLEER come from the germline V gene. With 2 bases clipped from V and 3 bases from J, the junction kept 6 bases outside the gene matches. The CDR3 nucleotides are TGCGCCAGCAGCCAAAACGGACAGGGAGGCTACGAGCAGTACTTC. It specifies CASSQNGQGGYEQYF.

This clone occurred once. V is TRBV6-1 and J is TRBJ2-7; TRBD1 agrees at 10 bases. The V segment lost 2 bases and the J segment 6 bases; nucleotides outside the gene matches: 4. Germline assignment: CDR1 MNHNS and CDR2 SASEGT. The CDR3 length is 14 residues. CDR3 protein: CASSEWDRGREQYF. CDR3 in DNA: TGTGCCAGCAGTGAATGGGACAGGGGTCGCGAGCAGTACTTC.

This clone appeared a few times. The chain employs TRBV10-3 and TRBJ1-1, with TRBD1 identical over 7 bases. This CDR3 has 12 residues. Germline lookup yields CDR1 ENHRY and CDR2 SYGVKD. The V and J ends lost 8 bases and 7 bases, in that order; junction bases with no gene match: 7. In DNA form, the CDR3 reads TGTGCCATCCACCGGGACAGCGGTGAAGCTTTCTTT. It codes for CAIHRDSGEAFF.

The J gene is TRBJ2-3, the V gene TRBV6-1, with TRBD2 identical over 11 bases. Trimming took 3 bases from V and 3 from J; bases not matched to a gene: 5. The germline V gene encodes CDR1 MNHNS and CDR2 SASEGT. This CDR3 has 16 amino acids. DNA of the CDR3: TGTGCCAGCAGTGACCATAGCGGGGGGGCGACAGATACGCAGTATTTT. It codes for CASSDHSGGATDTQYF.

In its sample, this clone was seen once. The V call is TRBV28, the J call TRBJ1-3; D gene unclear. V dropped 5 bases and J dropped 3 bases, with 2 bases sitting between them. Germline V gene sequence: CDR1 MDHEN, CDR2 SYDVKM. The CDR3 sequence is 11 residues long. The CDR3 protein is CASSLGNTIYF. In DNA, the CDR3 is TGTGCCAGCAGTCTTGGAAACACCATATATTTT.

The chain uses TRBV30 and TRBJ2-6; weak D call: TRBD2 (6 bases). CDR1 is GTSNPN, CDR2 SVGIG, per germline (reference sequence). The V end lost 5 bases, the J end lost 4 bases, and 12 bases lay between the germline ends. This CDR3 contains 14 residues. CDR3 sequence reads: CAWDYGRGANVLTF. The CDR3, as DNA: TGTGCCTGGGACTATGGGAGGGGGGCCAACGTCCTGACTTTC.

J is TRBJ2-7 and V is TRBV19; 13 bases map to TRBD2. This CDR3 is 15 amino acids long. V was clipped by 5 bases and J by 4 bases; unmatched bases: 5. CDR1 LNHDA and CDR2 SQIVND come from the germline V gene (reference sequence). DNA for the CDR3: TGTGCCAGTAGTGCTAGGACTAGCGGGAGATACGAGCAGTACTTC. Translation: CASSARTSGRYEQYF.

The chain joins TRBV10-3 to TRBJ2-7, with D perhaps matching TRBD1 (5 bases). V was clipped by 3 bases and J by 4 bases, with 13 bases between them. Germline CDR1 ENHRY, CDR2 SYGVKD. The CDR3 runs to 14 residues. The CDR3 nucleotides read TGTGCCATCAGTGATCTTCAGGGTGGGTACGAGCAGTACTTC. Translated: CAISDLQGGYEQYF.

The gene calls are TRBV4-2 and TRBJ2-2; D perhaps matches TRBD1 (6 bases). Germline assignment: CDR1 LGHNA and CDR2 YNFKEQ. Trimming removed 4 bases from V and 1 base from J, with 13 bases in between. The CDR3 contains 16 residues. The CDR3 nucleotides are TGTGCCAGCAGCCGACTTTTAGGGGGGAACACCGGGGAGCTGTTTTTT. Its protein is CASSRLLGGNTGELFF.

This clone was picked up one time. The chain recombines TRBV18 with TRBJ2-7; possible D gene TRBD2, 6 bases. Trimming left V 3 bases short and J 3 bases short, with 9 bases between. CDR1 and CDR2 from the germline V gene are KGHSH and LQKENI. This CDR3 has 13 residues. CDR3: CASSPSGVYEQYF. The CDR3 DNA reads TGTGCCAGCTCACCTTCGGGGGTCTACGAGCAGTACTTC.

The CDR3 is CASSEAGLAGYNEQFF. CDR3 nucleotide sequence: TGTGCCAGCAGTGAAGCCGGACTAGCGGGTTACAATGAGCAGTTCTTC. The chain uses TRBV6-1 and TRBJ2-1; 11 bases are shared with TRBD2. V shed 0 bases and J 4 bases; nucleotides not matched to a gene: 2. CDR1 and CDR2 from the germline V gene are MNHNS and SASEGT. The CDR3 has 16 residues.

The sample holds one count of this clone. The chain employs TRBV6-5 and TRBJ2-5; D remains unclear. The germline V gene has CDR1 MNHEY and CDR2 SVGAGI. The V end lost 7 bases, the J end lost 11 bases, and 20 bases lay between the germline ends. The CDR3 sequence is 13 residues long. The CDR3 loop reads CASMAGHRSEQYF. Written as DNA, the CDR3 is TGTGCCAGCATGGCTGGGCACCGAAGTGAGCAGTACTTC.

This clone was seen a few times. This rearrangement joins TRBV5-6 to TRBJ2-7; tentatively, D is TRBD2 (5 bases). The CDR3 runs 14 residues. Germline V gene lookup returns CDR1 SGHDT and CDR2 YYEEEE. Trimming took 1 base from V and 2 from J, leaving 10 bases between them. The CDR3 protein is CASSLLSGAYEQYF. CDR3 coding DNA: TGTGCCAGCAGCTTGTTATCCGGGGCCTACGAGCAGTACTTC.

This chain connects TRBV28 to TRBJ1-2, with D perhaps matching TRBD1 (6 bases). CDR1 is MDHEN and CDR2 is SYDVKM in the germline V gene. CDR3 size: 15 residues. Trimming removed 0 bases from V and 8 bases from J, with 16 bases in between. For the CDR3, the DNA is TGTGCCAGCAGTTTATGGGCAGGGGTTGTAAAAGGCTACACCTTC. This translates into CASSLWAGVVKGYTF.

This clone was detected once. The chain carries TRBV7-3 and TRBJ2-1, with TRBD2 as a possible D gene (6 bases). Looked up from germline, CDR1 is SGHTA and CDR2 is FQGTGA. Trimming stripped 2 bases from V and 3 bases from J, with 11 bases between. This CDR3 contains 15 residues. CDR3 nucleotides: TGTGCCAGCAGCTTATCCGGGGGAGACTACAATGAGCAGTTCTTC. It is translated as CASSLSGGDYNEQFF.

This chain joins TRBV6-6 and TRBJ1-5; TRBD1 might be the D (5 bases). The CDR3 has 13 amino acids. Per germline, CDR1 MNHNY and CDR2 SVGAGI (reference sequence). CDR3 sequence: CVNQGQINQPQHF. For the CDR3, the DNA is TGTGTCAACCAGGGTCAGATCAATCAGCCCCAGCATTTT.

The chain uses TRBV18 and TRBJ2-7; 10 positions agree with TRBD2. CDR3 size: 13 residues. V was clipped by 6 bases and J by 3 bases; unmatched bases: 2. Germline CDR1 KGHSH, CDR2 LQKENI. The CDR3 sequence is CASSTSGDYEQYF. CDR3 bases: TGTGCCAGCTCTACTAGCGGGGACTACGAGCAGTACTTC.

The chain couples TRBV6-5 to TRBJ1-2; D might be TRBD1 (5 bases). In germline, CDR1 is MNHEY, CDR2 SVGAGI. V gave up 0 bases and J gave up 3 bases, with 14 bases separating them. There are 16 residues in the CDR3. The CDR3 spells CASSYSAGGSYYGYTF. The CDR3 bases are TGTGCCAGCAGTTACTCGGCCGGGGGGAGTTACTATGGCTACACCTTC.

The genes are TRBV10-3 and TRBJ1-5; D is unresolved. The CDR3 consists of 13 residues. Germline lookup yields CDR1 ENHRY and CDR2 SYGVKD. The germline V and J ends were trimmed by 6 bases and 8 bases, with 14 bases remaining between them. CDR3 amino acids: CAIRGQSGEPQHF. CDR3 nucleotide sequence: TGTGCCATCAGGGGTCAGAGCGGGGAGCCCCAGCATTTT.